The clone carrying this T cell receptor beta chain was seen once. What it binds is unknown. These data belong to a study of a mutant IDH1 vaccine in newly diagnosed glioma. The time point was: week 5, during vaccination. Alongside topical imiquimod, each dose of vaccine comprised 300 ug of mutant IDH1 20-mer peptide. Germline lookup yields CDR1 SEHNR and CDR2 FQNEAQ (reference sequence). The V segment lost 4 bases and the J segment 3 bases; nucleotides outside the gene matches: 9. This CDR3 comprises 15 residues. Clones were read by immunoSEQ multiplex PCR, and TCRdb kept only the in-frame ones, dropping some. The sample lists over 55,000 clones; about 90% were seen once.

This TCR was recovered from a woman aged 40 to 50 with glioma. Material: PBMCs, obtained from a glioma patient whose treatment included an IDH1 peptide vaccine. The gene calls are TRBV7-9 and TRBJ2-7, with 7 bases lining up with TRBD2. The CDR3 DNA is TGTGCCAGCAGCTCCACCTTAGGGGACTACTACGAGCAGTACTTC. This gives the protein CASSSTLGDYYEQYF.